This TCR beta chain is drawn from a study of blood T cell repertoires in COVID-19. Only in-frame clones appear in the TCRdb table, and some are missing; sequencing was by immunoSEQ multiplex PCR. The sample holds roughly 60,000 clones, 80% to 90% seen once. Germline V gives CDR1 SGHNT, CDR2 YENEEA. The germline V and J ends were trimmed by 5 bases and 7 bases, with 11 bases remaining between them. The CDR3 is 12 amino acids. This clone occurred once. This clonotype was sampled from a man aged 35-49 years with acute or convalescent COVID-19. What was sequenced was peripheral blood. The rearrangement uses TRBV11-3 and TRBJ1-1, with D unresolved. The CDR3: CASSLVPSEAFF. For the CDR3, the DNA is TGTGCCAGCAGCCTTGTCCCTAGTGAAGCTTTCTTT.